This T cell receptor (beta chain) was obtained from a study of T cells after yellow fever vaccination. 5'RACE template switching generated TCR cDNA, adding a universal primer site and UMIs. MiXCR was run by TCRdb on the 5' RACE reads, yielding one entry per CDR3 protein. Of about 300,000 distinct CDR3 sequences listed, around 6.8% are singletons. Note on this clonotype: Its antigen remains unknown.

Whole-study findings and limits: Repertoires obtained by FACS sorting could include abundant clonotypes that entered as contaminants from the bulk population.

Sequencing was performed on PBMCs, taken around 45 days after the first yellow fever vaccination. The TCR comes from a man younger than 30 who received the YFV17D yellow fever vaccine.

This CDR3 is CASSQDSQAFF. CDR3 DNA: TGTGCCAGCAGTCAGGACAGTCAAGCTTTCTTT. The V gene is TRBV6-5, the J gene TRBJ1-1, with D possibly being TRBD1 (6 bases). Trimming removed 5 bases from V and 9 bases from J, with 10 bases in between. CDR1 is MNHEY and CDR2 is SVGAGI in the germline V gene. The CDR3 contains 11 residues.